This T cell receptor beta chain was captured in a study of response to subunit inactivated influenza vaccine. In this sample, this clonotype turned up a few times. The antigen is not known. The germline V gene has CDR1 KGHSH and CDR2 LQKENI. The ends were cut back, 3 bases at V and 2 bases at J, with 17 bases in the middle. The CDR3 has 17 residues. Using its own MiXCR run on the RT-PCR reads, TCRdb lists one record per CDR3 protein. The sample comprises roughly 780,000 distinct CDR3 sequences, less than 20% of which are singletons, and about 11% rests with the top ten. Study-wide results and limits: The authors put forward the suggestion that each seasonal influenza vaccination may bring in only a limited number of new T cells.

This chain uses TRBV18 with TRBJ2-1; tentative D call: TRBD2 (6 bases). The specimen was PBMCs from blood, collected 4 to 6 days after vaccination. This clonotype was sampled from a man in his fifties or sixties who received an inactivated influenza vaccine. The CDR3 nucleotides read TGTGCCAGCTCACCTAAGGGCGGGGAAGGGGCCTACAATGAGCAGTTCTTC. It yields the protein CASSPKGGEGAYNEQFF.